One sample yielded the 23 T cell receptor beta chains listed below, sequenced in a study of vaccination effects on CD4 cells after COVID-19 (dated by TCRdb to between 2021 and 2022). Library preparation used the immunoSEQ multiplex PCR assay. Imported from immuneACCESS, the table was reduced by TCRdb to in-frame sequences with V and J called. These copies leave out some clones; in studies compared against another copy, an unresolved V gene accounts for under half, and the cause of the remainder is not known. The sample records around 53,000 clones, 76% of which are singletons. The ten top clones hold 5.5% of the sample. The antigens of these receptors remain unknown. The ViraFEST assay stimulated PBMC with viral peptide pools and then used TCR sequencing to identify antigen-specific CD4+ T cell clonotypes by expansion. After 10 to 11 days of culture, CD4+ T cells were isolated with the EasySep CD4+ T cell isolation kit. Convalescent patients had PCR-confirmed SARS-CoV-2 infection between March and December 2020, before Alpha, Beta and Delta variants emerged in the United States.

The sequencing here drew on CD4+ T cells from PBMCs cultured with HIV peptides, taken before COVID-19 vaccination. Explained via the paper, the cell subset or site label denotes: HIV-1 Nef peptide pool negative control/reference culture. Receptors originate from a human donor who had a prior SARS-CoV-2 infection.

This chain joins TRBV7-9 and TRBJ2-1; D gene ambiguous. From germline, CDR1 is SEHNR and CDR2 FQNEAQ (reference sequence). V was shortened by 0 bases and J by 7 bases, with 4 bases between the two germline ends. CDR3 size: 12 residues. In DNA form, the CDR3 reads TGTGCCAGCAGCTTAGCGGAAAATGAGCAGTTCTTC. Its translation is CASSLAENEQFF.

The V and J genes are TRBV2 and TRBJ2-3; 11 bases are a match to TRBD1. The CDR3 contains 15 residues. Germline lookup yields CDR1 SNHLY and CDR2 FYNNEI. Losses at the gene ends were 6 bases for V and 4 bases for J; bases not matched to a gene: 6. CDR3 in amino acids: CASRWTGGMSDTQYF. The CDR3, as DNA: TGTGCCAGCAGATGGACAGGGGGCATGTCAGATACGCAGTATTTT.

CDR3 in amino acids: CASSLQRGGANEKLFF. The CDR3 DNA follows: TGCGCCAGCAGCCTACAGCGGGGGGGCGCTAATGAAAAACTGTTTTTT. The J gene is TRBJ1-4, the V gene TRBV5-1; TRBD1 might be the D (6 bases). This CDR3 contains 16 residues. Trimming removed 4 bases at V and 3 bases at J, with 16 bases between. Germline CDR1 SGHRS, CDR2 YFSETQ.

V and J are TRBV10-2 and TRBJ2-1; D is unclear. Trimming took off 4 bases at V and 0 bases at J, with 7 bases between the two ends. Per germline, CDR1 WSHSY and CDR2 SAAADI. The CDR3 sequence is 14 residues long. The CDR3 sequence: CASSVASSYNEQFF. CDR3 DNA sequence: TGCGCCAGCAGTGTTGCGAGCTCCTACAATGAGCAGTTCTTC.

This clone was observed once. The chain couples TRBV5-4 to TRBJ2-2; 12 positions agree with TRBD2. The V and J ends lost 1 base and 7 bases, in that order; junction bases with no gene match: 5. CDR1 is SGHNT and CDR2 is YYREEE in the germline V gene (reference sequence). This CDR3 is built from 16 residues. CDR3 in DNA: TGTGCCAGCAGCTTGCTAGCGGGGGGGCAGATCGGGGAGCTGTTTTTT. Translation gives CASSLLAGGQIGELFF.

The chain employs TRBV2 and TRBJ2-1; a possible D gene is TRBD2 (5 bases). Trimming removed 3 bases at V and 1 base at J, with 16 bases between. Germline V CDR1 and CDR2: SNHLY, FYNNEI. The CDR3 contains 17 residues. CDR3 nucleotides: TGTGCCAGCAGTGAGGCGATACTAGGAGGTTCCTACAATGAGCAGTTCTTC. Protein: CASSEAILGGSYNEQFF.

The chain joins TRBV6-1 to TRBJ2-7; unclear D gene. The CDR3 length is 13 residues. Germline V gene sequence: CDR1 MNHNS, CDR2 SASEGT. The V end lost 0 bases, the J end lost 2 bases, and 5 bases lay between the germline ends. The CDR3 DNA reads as TGTGCCAGCAGTGAAGCGCTCCCCTACGAGCAGTACTTC. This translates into CASSEALPYEQYF.

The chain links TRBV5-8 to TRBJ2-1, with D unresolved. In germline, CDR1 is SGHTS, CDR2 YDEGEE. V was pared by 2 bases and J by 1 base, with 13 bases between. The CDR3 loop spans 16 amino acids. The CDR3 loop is CASSFSGLVSYNEQFF. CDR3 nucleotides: TGTGCCAGCAGCTTCAGTGGCCTAGTTTCCTACAATGAGCAGTTCTTC.

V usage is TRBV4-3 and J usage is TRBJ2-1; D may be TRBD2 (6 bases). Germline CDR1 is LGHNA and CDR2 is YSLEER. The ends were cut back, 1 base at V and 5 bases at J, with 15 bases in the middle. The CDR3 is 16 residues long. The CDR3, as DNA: TGCGCCAGCAGCCAAGCGTTAGCGGTTGGGAACAATGAGCAGTTCTTC. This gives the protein CASSQALAVGNNEQFF.

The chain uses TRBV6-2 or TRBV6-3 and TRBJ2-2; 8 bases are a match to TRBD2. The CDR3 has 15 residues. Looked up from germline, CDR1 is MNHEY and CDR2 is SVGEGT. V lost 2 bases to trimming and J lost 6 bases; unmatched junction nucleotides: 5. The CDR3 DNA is TGTGCCAGCAGTTACCACGGACTAGCCCCCGGGGAGCTGTTTTTT. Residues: CASSYHGLAPGELFF.

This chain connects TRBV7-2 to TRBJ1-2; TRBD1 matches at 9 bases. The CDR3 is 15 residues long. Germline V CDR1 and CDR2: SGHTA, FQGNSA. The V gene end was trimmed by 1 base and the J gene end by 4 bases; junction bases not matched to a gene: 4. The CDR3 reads CASSLVTGGLYGYTF. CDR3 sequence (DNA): TGTGCCAGCAGCTTAGTCACAGGGGGCCTCTATGGCTACACCTTC.

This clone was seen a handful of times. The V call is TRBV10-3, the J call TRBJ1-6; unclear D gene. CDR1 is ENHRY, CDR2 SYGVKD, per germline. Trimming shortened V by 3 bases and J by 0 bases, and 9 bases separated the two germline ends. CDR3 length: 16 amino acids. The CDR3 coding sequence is TGTGCCATCAGTGACCCGATTAGCTCCTATAATTCACCCCTCCACTTT. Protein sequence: CAISDPISSYNSPLHF.

CDR3 loop: CASSPGQRYSPLHF. In nucleotides, the CDR3 is TGCGCCAGCAGTCCGGGACAGAGGTATTCACCCCTCCACTTT. The J gene is TRBJ1-6, the V gene TRBV5-1, with 7 bases matching TRBD1. V was clipped by 5 bases and J by 8 bases; unmatched bases: 7. Germline CDR1 is SGHRS and CDR2 is YFSETQ. The CDR3 extends over 14 amino acids.

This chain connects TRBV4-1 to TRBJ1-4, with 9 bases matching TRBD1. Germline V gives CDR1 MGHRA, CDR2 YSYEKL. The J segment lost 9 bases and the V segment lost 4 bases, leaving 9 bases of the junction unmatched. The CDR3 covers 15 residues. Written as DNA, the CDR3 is TGCGCCAGCAGCCGCCCGGGACAGGGTTCTCAAAAACTGTTTTTT. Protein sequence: CASSRPGQGSQKLFF.

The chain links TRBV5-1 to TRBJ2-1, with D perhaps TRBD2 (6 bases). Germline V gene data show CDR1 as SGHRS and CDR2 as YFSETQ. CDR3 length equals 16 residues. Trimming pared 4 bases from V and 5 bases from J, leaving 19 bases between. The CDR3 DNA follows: TGCGCCAGCAGCACTGGCCCGGAGGGCGCCCACAATGAGCAGTTCTTC. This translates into CASSTGPEGAHNEQFF. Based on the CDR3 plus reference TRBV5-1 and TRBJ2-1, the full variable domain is KAGVTQTPRYLIKTRGQQVTLSCSPISGHRSVSWYQQTPGQGLQFLFEYFSETQRNKGNFPGRFSGRQFSNSRSEMNVSTLELGDSALYLCASSTGPEGAHNEQFFGPGTRLTVL.

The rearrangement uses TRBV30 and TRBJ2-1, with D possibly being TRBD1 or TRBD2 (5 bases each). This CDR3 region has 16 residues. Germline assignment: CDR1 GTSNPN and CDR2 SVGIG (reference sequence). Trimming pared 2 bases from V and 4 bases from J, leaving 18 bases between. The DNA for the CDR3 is TGTGCCTGGAGTTCGGGGCAGGGTGGGGGATACAATGAGCAGTTCTTC. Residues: CAWSSGQGGGYNEQFF.

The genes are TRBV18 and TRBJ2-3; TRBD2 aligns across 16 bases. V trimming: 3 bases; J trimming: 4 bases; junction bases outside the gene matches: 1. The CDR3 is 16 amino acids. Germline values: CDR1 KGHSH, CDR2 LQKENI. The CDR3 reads CASSPGTSGGADTQYF. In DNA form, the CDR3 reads TGTGCCAGCTCACCGGGGACTAGCGGGGGGGCAGATACGCAGTATTTT.

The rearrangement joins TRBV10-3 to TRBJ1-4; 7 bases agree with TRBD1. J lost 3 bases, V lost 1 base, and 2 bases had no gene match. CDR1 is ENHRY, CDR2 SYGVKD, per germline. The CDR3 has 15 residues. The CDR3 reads CAISELQGANEKLFF. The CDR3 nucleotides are TGTGCCATCAGTGAGTTGCAGGGGGCTAATGAAAAACTGTTTTTT.

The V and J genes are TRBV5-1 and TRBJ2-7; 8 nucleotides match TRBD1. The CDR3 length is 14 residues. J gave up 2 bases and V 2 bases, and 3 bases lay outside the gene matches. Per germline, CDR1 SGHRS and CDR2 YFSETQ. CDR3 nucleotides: TGCGCCAGCAGCTTTCAGGGGGCAACCTACGAGCAGTACTTC. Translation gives CASSFQGATYEQYF.

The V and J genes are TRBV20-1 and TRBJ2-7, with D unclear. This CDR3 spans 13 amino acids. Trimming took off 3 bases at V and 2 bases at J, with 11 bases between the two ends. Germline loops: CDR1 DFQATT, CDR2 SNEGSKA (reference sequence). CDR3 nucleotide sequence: TGCAGTGCTAGTCGTAGGCCACCCTACGAGCAGTACTTC. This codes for CSASRRPPYEQYF.

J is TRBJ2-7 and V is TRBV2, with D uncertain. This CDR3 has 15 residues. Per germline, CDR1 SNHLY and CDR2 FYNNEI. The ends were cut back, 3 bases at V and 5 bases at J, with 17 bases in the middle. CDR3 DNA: TGTGCCAGCAGTGATAGGTCCAGGCTCCCCCACGAGCAGTACTTC. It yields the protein CASSDRSRLPHEQYF.

The DNA of the CDR3 is TGTGCCAGCAGCCCCAGGCGAGGGGAGGGAAAACTGTTTTTT. This codes for CASSPRRGEGKLFF. V gene TRBV2 combines with J gene TRBJ1-4, with D maybe TRBD1 (5 bases). Trimming pared 6 bases from V and 10 bases from J, leaving 18 bases between. Germline loops: CDR1 SNHLY, CDR2 FYNNEI. The CDR3 has 14 amino acids.

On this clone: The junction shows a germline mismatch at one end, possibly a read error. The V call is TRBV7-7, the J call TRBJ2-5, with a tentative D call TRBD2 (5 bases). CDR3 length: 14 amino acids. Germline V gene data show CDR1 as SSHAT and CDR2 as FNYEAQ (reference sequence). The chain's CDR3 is CASSLGGLQETQYF. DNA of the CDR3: TGTGCTAGCAGCTTAGGCGGGCTCCAAGAGACCCAGTACTTC.